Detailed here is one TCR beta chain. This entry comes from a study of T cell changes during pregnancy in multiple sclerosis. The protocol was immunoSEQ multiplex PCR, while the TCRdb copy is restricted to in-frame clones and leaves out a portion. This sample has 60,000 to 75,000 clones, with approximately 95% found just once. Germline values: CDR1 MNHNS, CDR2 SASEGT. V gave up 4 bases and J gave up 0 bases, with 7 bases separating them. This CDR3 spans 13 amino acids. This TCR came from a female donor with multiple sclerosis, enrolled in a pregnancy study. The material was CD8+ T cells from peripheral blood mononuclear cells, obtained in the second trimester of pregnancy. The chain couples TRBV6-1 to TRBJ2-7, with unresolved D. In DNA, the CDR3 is TGTGCCAGCAGTGCTAGGTTCTCCTACGAGCAGTACTTC. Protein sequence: CASSARFSYEQYF.